This passage covers 26 T cell receptor beta chains from one sample sequenced in a study of T cell responses to AZD1222 COVID-19 vaccine. Assay: immunoSEQ multiplex PCR; the TCRdb copy retains only in-frame clones and omits some. The sample lists around 78,000 clones, 75% to 95% occurring once. The sequences come from peripheral blood, collected on day 0 of MenACWY control vaccination. The receptors come from an adult in good health.

The CDR3 coding sequence is TGCGCCAGCAGCCAAGACCCGTTGGGGGGCTCCTACAATGAGCAGTTCTTC. It encodes CASSQDPLGGSYNEQFF. The rearrangement joins TRBV4-1 to TRBJ2-1, with D possibly TRBD2 on 6 matching bases. The germline gives CDR1 MGHRA, CDR2 YSYEKL. V was pared by 0 bases and J by 0 bases, with 12 bases between. The length of the CDR3 is 17 residues.

This clone occurred once. The V and J genes are TRBV6-5 and TRBJ2-7; 7 nucleotides agree with TRBD1. The V gene's germline CDR1 is MNHEY and CDR2 SVGAGI. J gave up 2 bases and V 6 bases, and 10 bases lay outside the gene matches. CDR3 length: 15 residues. CDR3 sequence (DNA): TGTGCCAGCAGCCACACCCCTGACAGGGCCTACGAGCAGTACTTC. Protein: CASSHTPDRAYEQYF.

The chain couples TRBV12-3 or TRBV12-4 to TRBJ2-7; D is uncertain. Trimming pared 3 bases from V and 5 bases from J, leaving 11 bases between. The CDR3 loop spans 13 amino acids. The CDR3 sequence is CASSLMGIDEQYF. CDR3 in DNA: TGTGCCAGCAGTTTGATGGGTATCGACGAGCAGTACTTC.

DNA for the CDR3: TGTGCCAGCAGCCCGAGAACCGAGGCTTTCTTT. Encoded protein: CASSPRTEAFF. The chain is built from TRBV5-5 and TRBJ1-1; D ambiguous. Trimming pared 4 bases from V and 11 bases from J, leaving 12 bases between. Germline CDR1 reads SGHKS; CDR2 reads YYEKEE (reference sequence). The length of the CDR3 is 11 residues.

The chain carries TRBV19 and TRBJ1-2; 9 nucleotides agree with TRBD1. Germline loops: CDR1 LNHDA, CDR2 SQIVND (reference sequence). This CDR3 has 15 amino acids. Germline trimming cut 6 bases from V and 7 bases from J; bases unmatched to any gene: 12. This CDR3 is CASSLGRTGEFGYTF. The CDR3 region has the DNA TGTGCCAGTAGCCTGGGTCGGACAGGGGAATTTGGCTACACCTTC.

V and J are TRBV4-1 and TRBJ1-5; D may be TRBD1 (5 bases). The CDR3 length is 14 residues. Germline CDR1 and CDR2: MGHRA and YSYEKL. Trimming took 1 base from V and 3 from J, leaving 7 bases between them. The CDR3 loop reads CASSQGQTNQPQHF. The CDR3 bases are TGCGCCAGCAGCCAAGGACAGACCAATCAGCCCCAGCATTTT.

J is TRBJ1-2 and V is TRBV24-1; TRBD1 aligns across 9 bases. The CDR3 loop spans 15 amino acids. After removal of 7 bases from V and 8 bases from J, the junction contained 13 bases not matched to a gene. Germline CDR1 reads KGHDR; CDR2 reads SFDVKD. CDR3 region: CATSGRGTGYGGYTF. In nucleotides, the CDR3 is TGTGCCACCAGCGGGAGGGGGACAGGGTATGGCGGCTACACCTTC.

This sequence joins TRBV19 and TRBJ2-2; 8 bases are a match to TRBD2. V was pared by 5 bases and J by 4 bases, with 12 bases of the junction left unmatched. Germline V gene sequence: CDR1 LNHDA, CDR2 SQIVND (reference sequence). CDR3 length: 17 residues. The CDR3 DNA reads TGTGCCAGTAGTGCCCTCCTGGGGACTAGTAGCACCGGGGAGCTGTTTTTT. Protein sequence: CASSALLGTSSTGELFF.

The J gene is TRBJ1-5, the V gene TRBV24-1, with unresolved D. Trimming took off 2 bases at V and 0 bases at J, with 4 bases between the two ends. CDR1 is KGHDR, CDR2 SFDVKD, per germline. The CDR3 length is 14 residues. This CDR3 is CATSDSDSNQPQHF. Written as DNA, the CDR3 is TGTGCCACCAGTGATTCGGATAGCAATCAGCCCCAGCATTTT.

This clone was recorded once. The chain uses TRBV9 and TRBJ1-4; D remains unclear. Per the germline V gene, CDR1 is SGDLS and CDR2 is YYNGEE. V dropped 0 bases and J dropped 4 bases, with 7 bases sitting between them. The CDR3 runs to 14 residues. The DNA of the CDR3 is TGTGCCAGCAGCGTAGGTAGCTTTAATGAAAAACTGTTTTTT. As protein: CASSVGSFNEKLFF. The variable domain in full, with the rest retrieved from reference TRBV9 and TRBJ1-4, is DSGVTQTPKHLITATGQRVTLRCSPRSGDLSVYWYQQSLDQGLQFLIQYYNGEERAKGNILERFSAQQFPDLHSELNLSSLELGDSALYFCASSVGSFNEKLFFGSGTQLSVL.

The sample holds one count of this clone. The J gene is TRBJ1-5, the V gene TRBV24-1; 9 positions match TRBD1. From germline, CDR1 is KGHDR and CDR2 SFDVKD. CDR3 length: 17 amino acids. Trimming removed 2 bases from V and 1 base from J; junction bases left unmatched: 5. CDR3 DNA sequence: TGTGCCACCAGTGATTCCGACAGGGGGGGAAGCAATCAGCCCCAGCATTTT. This encodes CATSDSDRGGSNQPQHF.

The chain has TRBV7-8 and TRBJ1-4, with a possible D match to TRBD1 (5 bases). Trimming left V 1 base short and J 11 bases short, with 14 bases between. There are 14 residues in the CDR3. Germline loops: CDR1 SGHVS, CDR2 FQNEAQ. The CDR3 coding sequence is TGTGCCAGCAGCTTAGTAGGGACTCAGGAGAAACTGTTTTTT. Its protein product is CASSLVGTQEKLFF. Filled out from reference TRBV7-8 and TRBJ1-4, the complete variable domain reads GAGVSQSPRYKVAKRGQDVALRCDPISGHVSLFWYQQALGQGPEFLTYFQNEAQLDKSGLPSDRFFAERPEGSVSTLKIQRTQQEDSAVYLCASSLVGTQEKLFFGSGTQLSVL.

The chain has TRBV3-1 (or the pseudogene TRBV3-2) and TRBJ1-6, with D unresolved. V lost 6 bases, J lost 12 bases, and 21 bases lay in between. Germline CDR1 is LGHDT and CDR2 is YNNKEL (reference sequence). This CDR3 has 15 amino acids. CDR3 residues: CASSLLLGGSGPLHF. The CDR3 DNA reads TGTGCCAGCAGTCTTTTACTAGGCGGGTCGGGACCCCTCCACTTT.

The V and J genes are TRBV18 and TRBJ2-5; D unresolved. The CDR3 has 13 residues. V lost 3 bases to trimming and J lost 5 bases, with 10 bases between them. The germline V gene has CDR1 KGHSH and CDR2 LQKENI. This CDR3 is CASSPRNGETQYF. CDR3 DNA: TGTGCCAGCTCACCCCGCAACGGGGAGACCCAGTACTTC.

This rearrangement joins TRBV19 to TRBJ1-5, with 8 bases fitting TRBD1. Germline V lookup: CDR1 LNHDA, CDR2 SQIVND (reference sequence). The V and J ends lost 7 bases and 6 bases, in that order; junction bases with no gene match: 14. There are 16 residues in the CDR3. The CDR3 DNA reads as TGTGCCAGTACAAGAAGTGAGGACAGGGTGGGTCAGCCCCAGCATTTT. This sequence encodes CASTRSEDRVGQPQHF. Together with reference TRBV19 and TRBJ1-5, the CDR3 gives the full variable domain: DGGITQSPKYLFRKEGQNVTLSCEQNLNHDAMYWYRQDPGQGLRLIYYSQIVNDFQKGDIAEGYSVSREKKESFPLTVTSAQKNPTAFYLCASTRSEDRVGQPQHFGDGTRLSIL.

The genes are TRBV15 and TRBJ2-5; 13 positions agree with TRBD2. Per the germline V gene, CDR1 is LNHNV and CDR2 is YYDKDF (reference sequence). The CDR3 is 18 amino acids. Trimming took 0 bases from V and 5 from J; bases not matched to a gene: 9. The CDR3 sequence: CATSRDSRGLAGVETQYF. Written as DNA, the CDR3 is TGTGCCACCAGCAGAGATAGTCGAGGACTAGCGGGAGTCGAGACCCAGTACTTC.

This clone was counted between two and nine times. The V and J genes are TRBV5-4 and TRBJ1-2, with a possible D match to TRBD1 (6 bases). Germline assignment: CDR1 SGHNT and CDR2 YYREEE (reference sequence). The CDR3 covers 15 residues. Trimming took off 5 bases at V and 7 bases at J, with 21 bases between the two ends. CDR3 loop: CASRPEQGKRAGYTF. Here the CDR3 DNA reads TGTGCCAGCAGGCCCGAGCAGGGGAAGCGGGCTGGCTACACCTTC.

This chain connects TRBV3-1 (or the pseudogene TRBV3-2) to TRBJ2-7, with 7 bases aligning to TRBD2. This CDR3 is built from 14 residues. Germline CDR1 and CDR2: LGHDT and YNNKEL (reference sequence). After removal of 4 bases from V and 5 bases from J, the junction contained 8 bases not matched to a gene. Here the CDR3 DNA reads TGTGCCAGCAGCCTAGCGGGCCCGTCTAACGAGCAGTACTTC. Its translation: CASSLAGPSNEQYF.

About this clone itself: One junction end does not reproduce the germline sequence, and a read error may be involved. The J gene is TRBJ2-1, the V gene TRBV19; 10 bases line up with TRBD2. Germline lookup yields CDR1 LNHDA and CDR2 SQIVND (reference sequence). CDR3 size: 17 residues. The CDR3 reads CASSPRPSGRPYNEQFF. Written as DNA, the CDR3 is TGTGCCAGTAGTCCCAGGCCTAGCGGGAGACCCTACAATGAGCAATTCTTC. The variable domain in full, with the rest retrieved from reference TRBV19 and TRBJ2-1, is DGGITQSPKYLFRKEGQNVTLSCEQNLNHDAMYWYRQDPGQGLRLIYYSQIVNDFQKGDIAEGYSVSREKKESFPLTVTSAQKNPTAFYLCASSPRPSGRPYNEQFFGPGTRLTVL.

The chain has TRBV12-3 or TRBV12-4 and TRBJ1-2, with TRBD1 as a possible D gene (5 bases). The CDR3 spans 12 residues. The ends were cut back, 5 bases at V and 8 bases at J, with 12 bases in the middle. CDR3 DNA sequence: TGTGCCAGCAGTGCTTCGGGGGTAGGCTACACCTTC. Protein sequence: CASSASGVGYTF.

This clone was recorded only once. The CDR3 nucleotides are TGTGCCAGCTCACAGGGCCGGGCGGGAGAGCGATACGAGCAGTACTTC. Its protein is CASSQGRAGERYEQYF. The rearrangement uses TRBV18 and TRBJ2-7; 7 bases line up with TRBD2. CDR1 is KGHSH and CDR2 is LQKENI in the germline V gene. With 4 bases clipped from V and 4 bases from J, the junction kept 13 bases outside the gene matches. This CDR3 spans 16 amino acids.

The chain uses TRBV5-4 and TRBJ1-2, with D maybe TRBD1 (6 bases). V lost 7 bases, J lost 6 bases, and 19 bases lay in between. The CDR3 contains 14 residues. Looked up from germline, CDR1 is SGHNT and CDR2 is YYREEE (reference sequence). This chain's CDR3 is CASRLRGAEDGYTF. CDR3 in DNA: TGTGCCAGCCGTCTGCGGGGGGCGGAGGATGGCTACACCTTC. Complete variable domain (other parts from reference TRBV5-4 and TRBJ1-2): ETGVTQSPTHLIKTRGQQVTLRCSSQSGHNTVSWYQQALGQGPQFIFQYYREEENGRGNFPPRFSGLQFPNYSSELNVNALELDDSALYLCASRLRGAEDGYTFGSGTRLTVV.

The CDR3 loop reads CASRRAMNTEAFF. Here the CDR3 DNA reads TGTGCCAGCAGGCGGGCCATGAACACTGAAGCTTTCTTT. The rearrangement joins TRBV6-5 to TRBJ1-1; D gene uncertain. There are 13 residues in the CDR3. Germline CDR1 and CDR2: MNHEY and SVGAGI. With 6 bases removed from V and 0 bases from J, the gap between germline ends came to 8 bases.

Remarks on this clone: This CDR3 is also generated by other DNA sequences in the sample. The chain links TRBV27 to TRBJ1-5; D uncertain. The germline V and J ends were trimmed by 8 bases and 7 bases, with 15 bases remaining between them. The CDR3 runs to 13 residues. Germline CDR1 and CDR2: MNHEY and SMNVEV (reference sequence). DNA of the CDR3: TGTGCCAGCTCCGGGGAGGGTCGGCAGCCCCAGCATTTT. As protein: CASSGEGRQPQHF.

The rearrangement joins TRBV4-1 to TRBJ2-1; D is unresolved. V lost 0 bases, J lost 9 bases, and 3 bases lay in between. The germline V gene has CDR1 MGHRA and CDR2 YSYEKL. CDR3 length: 11 residues. CDR3 protein: CASSQETEQFF. The CDR3 DNA reads TGCGCCAGCAGCCAAGAAACTGAGCAGTTCTTC.

This chain uses TRBV18 with TRBJ2-7; TRBD1 aligns across 8 bases. The CDR3 has 14 amino acids. With V trimmed by 3 bases and J by 5 bases, 6 bases remained unmatched. Germline V CDR1 and CDR2: KGHSH, LQKENI. The DNA of the CDR3 is TGTGCCAGCTCACCCCCCTCGGACAGGGACGAGCAGTACTTC. Translating it yields CASSPPSDRDEQYF.